The present T cell receptor beta chain was sequenced within a study of CD8+ T cells in alopecia areata. RNA extraction and reverse transcription yielded cDNA as sequencing template. The protocol was immunoSEQ multiplex PCR, while the TCRdb copy is restricted to in-frame clones and leaves out a portion. The sample gives about 97,000 clones, 35% to 45% of which show up once; approximately 1.5% is in the top ten. CDR1 is SNHLY and CDR2 is FYNNEI in the germline V gene. The CDR3 has 14 amino acids. The V gene lost 7 bases and the J gene lost 0 bases, with 12 bases spanning the gap. Sample: CD4+ T cells sorted from blood. The rearrangement links TRBV2 to TRBJ1-1, with D perhaps TRBD1 (6 bases). The sequence was collected from a human donor with alopecia areata. The CDR3 protein is CASTGTSVNTEAFF. CDR3 DNA: TGTGCCAGCACGGGGACAAGTGTGAACACTGAAGCTTTCTTT.